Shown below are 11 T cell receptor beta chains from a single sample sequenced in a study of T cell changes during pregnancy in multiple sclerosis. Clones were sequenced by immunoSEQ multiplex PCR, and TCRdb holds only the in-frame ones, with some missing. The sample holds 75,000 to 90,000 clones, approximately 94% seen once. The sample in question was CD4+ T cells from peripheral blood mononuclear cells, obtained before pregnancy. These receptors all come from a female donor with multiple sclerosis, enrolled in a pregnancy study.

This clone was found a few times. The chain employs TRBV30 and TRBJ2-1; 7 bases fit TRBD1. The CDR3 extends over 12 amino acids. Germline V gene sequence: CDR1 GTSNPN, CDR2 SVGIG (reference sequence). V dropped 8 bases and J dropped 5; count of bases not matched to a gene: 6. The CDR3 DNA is TGTGCCAAGGACAGGCTAAACAATGAGCAGTTCTTC. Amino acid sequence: CAKDRLNNEQFF.

The CDR3 coding sequence is TGTGCCAGCAGCTCAATCGGGGGTGGAGGCAATCAGCCCCAGCATTTT. Protein sequence: CASSSIGGGGNQPQHF. V usage is TRBV7-9 and J usage is TRBJ1-5, with a possible D match to TRBD1 (5 bases). V lost 4 bases and J 2 bases, leaving 15 bases between the germline ends. This CDR3 region has 16 residues. Germline CDR1 SEHNR, CDR2 FQNEAQ (reference sequence).

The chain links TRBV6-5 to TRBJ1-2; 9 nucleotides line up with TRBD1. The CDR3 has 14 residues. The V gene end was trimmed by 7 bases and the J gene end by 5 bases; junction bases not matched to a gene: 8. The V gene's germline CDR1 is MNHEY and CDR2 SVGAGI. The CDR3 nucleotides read TGTGCCAGCAACCCCGGGACAGGGTATTATGGCTACACCTTC. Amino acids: CASNPGTGYYGYTF.

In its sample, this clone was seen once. CDR3 protein: CASSLRRSSYNEQFF. The CDR3 DNA sequence: TGTGCCAGTAGTTTGCGGCGGAGTTCCTACAATGAGCAGTTCTTC. The rearrangement links TRBV19 to TRBJ2-1, with unresolved D. There are 15 residues in the CDR3. V lost 5 bases to trimming and J lost 1 base, with 12 bases between them. Germline V gene lookup returns CDR1 LNHDA and CDR2 SQIVND (reference sequence).

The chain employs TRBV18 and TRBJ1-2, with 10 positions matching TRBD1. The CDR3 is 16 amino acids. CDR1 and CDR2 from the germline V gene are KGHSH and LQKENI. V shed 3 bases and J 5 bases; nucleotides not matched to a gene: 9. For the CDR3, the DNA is TGTGCCAGCTCACCCCGACAGGGGGCGTCGGAGTATGGCTACACCTTC. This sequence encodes CASSPRQGASEYGYTF.

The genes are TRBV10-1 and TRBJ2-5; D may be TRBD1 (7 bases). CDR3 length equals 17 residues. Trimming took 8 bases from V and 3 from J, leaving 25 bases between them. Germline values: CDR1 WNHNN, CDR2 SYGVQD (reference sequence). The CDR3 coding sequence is TGCGCCAGCTCCAAGGGAGGTTTAGGGGGCGTTAAAGAGACCCAGTACTTC. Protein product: CASSKGGLGGVKETQYF.

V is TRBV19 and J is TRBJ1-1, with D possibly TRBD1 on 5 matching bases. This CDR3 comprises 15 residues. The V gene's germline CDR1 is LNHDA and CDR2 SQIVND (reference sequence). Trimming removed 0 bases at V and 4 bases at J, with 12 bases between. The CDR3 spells CASSIDGGVGTEAFF. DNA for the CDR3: TGTGCCAGTAGTATAGATGGAGGGGTCGGCACTGAAGCTTTCTTT.

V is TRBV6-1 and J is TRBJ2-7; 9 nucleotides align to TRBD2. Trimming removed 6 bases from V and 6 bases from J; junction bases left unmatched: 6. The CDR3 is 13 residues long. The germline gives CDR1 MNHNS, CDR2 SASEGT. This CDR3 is CASRNSGGVEQYF. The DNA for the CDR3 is TGTGCCAGCAGAAATAGCGGGGGCGTCGAGCAGTACTTC.

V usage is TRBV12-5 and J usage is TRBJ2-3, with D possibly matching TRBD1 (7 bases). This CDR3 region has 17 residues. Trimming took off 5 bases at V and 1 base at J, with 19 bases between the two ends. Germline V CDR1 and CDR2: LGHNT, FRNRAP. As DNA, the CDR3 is TGTGCTAGTGGTACATACAGGGGAACGGGGGGCACAGATACGCAGTATTTT. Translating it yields CASGTYRGTGGTDTQYF.

CDR3 in amino acids: CASQELEGGLETQYF. The CDR3, as DNA: TGTGCCAGTCAGGAGCTGGAGGGGGGGCTTGAGACCCAGTACTTC. V gene TRBV19 combines with J gene TRBJ2-5, with D tentatively TRBD2 (7 bases). The CDR3 loop spans 15 amino acids. Germline V lookup: CDR1 LNHDA, CDR2 SQIVND (reference sequence). The ends were cut back, 8 bases at V and 5 bases at J, with 21 bases in the middle.

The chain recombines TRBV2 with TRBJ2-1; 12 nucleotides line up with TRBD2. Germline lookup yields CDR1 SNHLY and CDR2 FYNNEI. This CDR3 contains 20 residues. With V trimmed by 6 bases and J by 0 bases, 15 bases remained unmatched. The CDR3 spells CASRHDRRTSGESSYNEQFF. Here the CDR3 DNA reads TGTGCCAGCAGGCATGACCGGAGGACTAGCGGGGAGAGCTCCTACAATGAGCAGTTCTTC.